The source of this TCR beta chain is a study of identical twins. Broader study findings: Shared out-of-frame alpha sequences (those common to twins) showed excess low generation probability. The study found that models underestimated out-of-frame TCR alpha sharing in monozygotic twins.

After template switching added a universal primer site, the resulting cDNA carried unique molecular identifiers. TCRdb independently ran MiXCR on the 5' RACE reads; one entry per CDR3 protein. The top ten clones hold about 0.25% of a sample with roughly 1.6 million distinct CDR3 sequences, 32% of them seen once. This clonotype was picked up a small number of times. Its target is unknown. This CDR3 contains 17 residues. V lost 0 bases and J 0 bases, leaving 12 bases between the germline ends. Germline CDR1 reads SEHNR; CDR2 reads FQNEAQ (reference sequence). The source material was cord blood. This chain joins TRBV7-9 and TRBJ2-4; no clear D gene. The TCR originated in a newborn girl in good health. This CDR3 reads CASSLAYPPLAKNIQYF. The CDR3 coding sequence is TGTGCCAGCAGCTTAGCGTACCCTCCTTTAGCCAAAAACATTCAGTACTTC.